The 16 T cell receptor beta chains presented below share a single source sample, sequenced in a study of low-dose radiotherapy and immunotherapy resistance in tumors. TRAV and TRBV primers primed cDNA for both TCRalpha and TCRbeta. Using a constant-region primer together with a V-primer adapter, TCRs were subjected to roughly 20 PCR cycles of amplification. MiXCR, applied by TCRdb to the reads, yields one record per CDR3 protein. This sample has 55,000 to 80,000 distinct CDR3 sequences, with less than 30% found just once. As for time point: before trial treatment. The specimen comprised PBMCs, sampled before treatment. Receptor source: a male donor with rectosigmoid adenocarcinoma.

As DNA, the CDR3 is TGTGCCAGCCGCCGTGATAGCACAGATACGCAGTATTTT. Protein: CASRRDSTDTQYF. The gene calls are TRBV6-1 and TRBJ2-3, with D unresolved. The CDR3 has 13 residues. Trimming left V 8 bases short and J 0 bases short, with 9 bases between. In germline, CDR1 is MNHNS, CDR2 SASEGT.

There are many counts of this clonotype. The gene calls are TRBV12-3 or TRBV12-4 and TRBJ1-1; the D is unclear. V dropped 2 bases and J dropped 4 bases, with 8 bases sitting between them. The CDR3 runs to 13 residues. CDR3 protein: CASSLREGTEAFF. In DNA form, the CDR3 reads TGTGCCAGCAGTTTAAGGGAGGGCACTGAAGCTTTCTTT.

The table lists this clonotype with many counts. V and J are TRBV2 and TRBJ2-2, with TRBD1 matching 7 bases. CDR3 length equals 14 residues. Trimming took 8 bases from V and 6 from J; bases not matched to a gene: 9. The germline gives CDR1 SNHLY, CDR2 FYNNEI. Here the CDR3 reads CASLGTAQAGELFF. CDR3 nucleotides: TGTGCCAGCCTCGGGACAGCCCAGGCCGGGGAGCTGTTTTTT.

Many counts were recorded for this clonotype. V usage is TRBV6-6 and J usage is TRBJ2-5; 11 bases are a match to TRBD2. This CDR3 comprises 17 residues. The germline V gene has CDR1 MNHNY and CDR2 SVGAGI (reference sequence). V gave up 0 bases and J gave up 2 bases; unmatched junction bases: 5. The CDR3 region is CASSYSRTSGGQETQYF. The CDR3 DNA follows: TGTGCCAGCAGTTACTCGAGAACTAGCGGGGGACAAGAGACCCAGTACTTC.

This clonotype was observed at least ten times. The V gene is TRBV12-3 or TRBV12-4, the J gene TRBJ1-5, with 7 nucleotides matching TRBD1. With 1 base clipped from V and 6 bases from J, the junction kept 0 bases outside the gene matches. This CDR3 has 13 amino acids. The DNA of the CDR3 is TGTGCCAGCAGTTTAGAGGGGGCTCAGCCCCAGCATTTT. This codes for CASSLEGAQPQHF.

Many counts were recorded for this clonotype. For the CDR3, the DNA is TGTGCCATCAGTGAAAAGACAGGGAATAATTCACCCCTCCACTTT. Translation: CAISEKTGNNSPLHF. J is TRBJ1-6 and V is TRBV10-3; TRBD1 agrees at 7 bases. Germline loops: CDR1 ENHRY, CDR2 SYGVKD. This CDR3 contains 15 residues. The J segment lost 5 bases and the V segment lost 3 bases, leaving 4 bases of the junction unmatched.

The rearrangement links TRBV10-3 to TRBJ2-1, with unresolved D. Deletions cut 4 bases from V and 2 bases from J, with 12 bases between. Germline CDR1 reads ENHRY; CDR2 reads SYGVKD. This CDR3 has 15 amino acids. CDR3 DNA sequence: TGTGCCATCAGTGCCACAGACGAAACCTACAATGAGCAGTTCTTC. It is translated as CAISATDETYNEQFF.

This clonotype was recorded many times. CDR3 protein: CASSYEQGFRSPLHF. DNA of the CDR3: TGTGCCAGCAGTTACGAACAGGGATTCCGATCACCCCTCCACTTT. J is TRBJ1-6 and V is TRBV6-6; D perhaps matches TRBD1 (6 bases). Germline loops: CDR1 MNHNY, CDR2 SVGAGI (reference sequence). CDR3 length: 15 amino acids. V lost 2 bases to trimming and J lost 10 bases, with 15 bases between them.

As concerns this clonotype: A read error is the likely source, as a far larger clone sits one nucleotide away. The chain combines TRBV7-6 with TRBJ1-5, with D maybe TRBD1 (5 bases). The length of the CDR3 is 16 residues. The germline V gene has CDR1 SGHVS and CDR2 FNYEAQ. Trimming removed 1 base from V and 4 bases from J, with 14 bases in between. The CDR3 protein is CASSLERGLRNQPQHF. The CDR3 DNA follows: TGTGCCAGCAGCTTAGAAAGGGGATTGAGGAATCAGCCCCAGCATTTT.

This clonotype was found many times. The genes are TRBV9 and TRBJ2-2, with TRBD1 matching 9 bases. With 3 bases clipped from V and 7 bases from J, the junction kept 10 bases outside the gene matches. Germline CDR1 reads SGDLS; CDR2 reads YYNGEE. The CDR3 has 16 amino acids. Here the CDR3 reads CASSGPGQGLNGELFF. In DNA, the CDR3 is TGTGCCAGCAGCGGACCGGGACAGGGTCTAAACGGGGAGCTGTTTTTT.

The chain employs TRBV9 and TRBJ2-5; 10 bases agree with TRBD2. CDR1 SGDLS and CDR2 YYNGEE come from the germline V gene. The V and J ends lost 0 bases and 4 bases, in that order; junction bases with no gene match: 6. This CDR3 comprises 16 residues. CDR3 DNA sequence: TGTGCCAGCAGCGTAGGACTAGCGGGTGGACCAGAGACCCAGTACTTC. Amino acid sequence: CASSVGLAGGPETQYF. The variable domain in full, with the rest retrieved from reference TRBV9 and TRBJ2-5, is DSGVTQTPKHLITATGQRVTLRCSPRSGDLSVYWYQQSLDQGLQFLIQYYNGEERAKGNILERFSAQQFPDLHSELNLSSLELGDSALYFCASSVGLAGGPETQYFGPGTRLLVL.

This clonotype was counted ten times or more. The chain combines TRBV3-1 with TRBJ2-2; 8 bases are shared with TRBD2. This CDR3 is built from 16 residues. Germline V gene lookup returns CDR1 LGHDT and CDR2 YNNKEL (reference sequence). V shed 4 bases and J 1 base; nucleotides not matched to a gene: 5. CDR3: CASSPGLAGNTGELFF. CDR3 bases: TGTGCCAGCAGCCCAGGACTAGCAGGGAACACCGGGGAGCTGTTTTTT.

This clonotype has a count of ten or more. The rearrangement links TRBV6-2 or TRBV6-3 to TRBJ1-2; D call uncertain. Germline V gene lookup returns CDR1 MNHEY and CDR2 SVGEGT. Trimming took off 0 bases at V and 4 bases at J, with 15 bases between the two ends. CDR3 length: 16 residues. The CDR3 reads CASSYSVGATGYGYTF. The CDR3 nucleotides read TGTGCCAGCAGTTACTCCGTAGGTGCGACGGGCTATGGCTACACCTTC.

This clonotype was seen a handful of times. A far larger clone lies a single base away; this is likely a read error. V and J are TRBV28 and TRBJ2-1; D gene ambiguous. Germline V gives CDR1 MDHEN, CDR2 SYDVKM. V gave up 6 bases and J gave up 10 bases, with 19 bases separating them. This CDR3 has 14 residues. CDR3: CASSLRRSLYEQFF. CDR3 bases: TGTGCCAGCAGCCTACGAAGGAGCCTCTACGAGCAGTTCTTC.

The V gene is TRBV2, the J gene TRBJ2-1, with TRBD2 matching over 7 bases. This CDR3 has 15 residues. Germline V gene sequence: CDR1 SNHLY, CDR2 FYNNEI. V dropped 6 bases and J dropped 7; count of bases not matched to a gene: 12. The CDR3 DNA is TGTGCCAGCAGGGAGTTGAGCGGGACCCAGAATGAGCAGTTCTTC. Protein product: CASRELSGTQNEQFF.

This clonotype was detected many times. The chain uses TRBV28 and TRBJ1-5, with TRBD1 identical over 9 bases. After removal of 7 bases from V and 0 bases from J, the junction contained 7 bases not matched to a gene. In germline, CDR1 is MDHEN, CDR2 SYDVKM. CDR3 size: 16 residues. In DNA, the CDR3 is TGTGCCAGCATAAGTGGGGGACAGGGTAGCAATCAGCCCCAGCATTTT. Amino acid sequence: CASISGGQGSNQPQHF.